The 14 T cell receptor beta chains in this list originate from one sample, sequenced in a study of T cells after yellow fever vaccination. TCRdb itself ran the 5' RACE reads through MiXCR, one entry per CDR3 protein. The sample holds approximately 110,000 distinct CDR3 sequences, under 8% seen once. The material sequenced was CD4+ T cells sorted from PBMCs, taken 10 days after the first yellow fever vaccination. These receptors all come from a man aged 18 to 30 who received the YFV17D yellow fever vaccine.

The sample holds many counts of this clonotype. The gene calls are TRBV14 and TRBJ2-2; D assignment may be TRBD1 or TRBD2 (6 bases each). The CDR3 totals 16 residues. With 4 bases removed from V and 4 bases from J, the gap between germline ends came to 16 bases. The germline CDR1 and CDR2 sequences are SGHDN and FVKESK. The CDR3 loop reads CASSPRGGRTTGELFF. The CDR3 bases are TGTGCCAGCAGCCCCCGAGGGGGGCGCACCACCGGGGAGCTGTTTTTT.

In its sample, this clonotype was seen many times. This CDR3 reads CASSSAIAGGSDTQYF. In DNA form, the CDR3 reads TGTGCCAGCAGCTCGGCTATAGCGGGGGGCTCAGATACGCAGTATTTT. This sequence joins TRBV7-9 and TRBJ2-3; 10 bases are shared with TRBD2. V trimming: 4 bases; J trimming: 4 bases; junction bases outside the gene matches: 8. The CDR3 runs to 16 residues. Germline V gene lookup returns CDR1 SEHNR and CDR2 FQNEAQ (reference sequence). The whole variable domain, filled in from reference TRBV7-9 and TRBJ2-3, reads DTGVSQNPRHKITKRGQNVTFRCDPISEHNRLYWYRQTLGQGPEFLTYFQNEAQLEKSRLLSDRFSAERPKGSFSTLEIQRTEQGDSAMYLCASSSAIAGGSDTQYFGPGTRLTVL.

This clonotype was counted ten times or more. The chain recombines TRBV5-1 with TRBJ2-7, with D unclear. This CDR3 contains 19 residues. V was cut by 4 bases and J by 6 bases, with 32 bases left in between. Germline lookup yields CDR1 SGHRS and CDR2 YFSETQ. For the CDR3, the DNA is TGCGCCAGCAGCCCGCCTCGAAGCCCCAGTGAAGGAACGGCCGGCGAGCAGTACTTC. Its protein is CASSPPRSPSEGTAGEQYF.

This clonotype was observed many times. The chain links TRBV7-8 to TRBJ2-1, with 8 nucleotides matching TRBD1. V shed 1 base, J shed 4 bases, and the junction held 3 bases outside the gene matches. The CDR3 is made up of 15 amino acids. Germline V gene data show CDR1 as SGHVS and CDR2 as FQNEAQ. CDR3 in amino acids: CASSLGWDRYNEQFF. The CDR3 coding sequence is TGTGCCAGCAGCTTAGGCTGGGACAGGTACAATGAGCAGTTCTTC.

This clonotype was detected many times. This chain joins TRBV4-3 and TRBJ1-5; the D gene is possibly TRBD1 (6 bases). Trimming cost V 0 bases and J 9 bases, with 12 bases left between them. This CDR3 region has 14 residues. The germline CDR1 and CDR2 sequences are LGHNA and YSLEER. Written as DNA, the CDR3 is TGCGCCAGCAGCCAAGATCAGGGGAACCGGCCCCAGCATTTT. It specifies CASSQDQGNRPQHF.

This clonotype was seen a handful of times. This rearrangement joins TRBV18 to TRBJ2-7, with D perhaps being TRBD1 or TRBD2 (5 bases each). The V and J ends lost 8 bases and 5 bases respectively, with 19 bases between them. This CDR3 spans 14 amino acids. CDR1 is KGHSH, CDR2 LQKENI, per germline. This chain's CDR3 is CASMRDSEGNEQYF. In DNA, the CDR3 is TGTGCCAGCATGCGCGACAGTGAGGGTAACGAGCAGTACTTC.

This clonotype was seen at least ten times. CDR3 region: CASSFRLGWTSGGEETQYF. CDR3 sequence (DNA): TGTGCCAGCAGTTTCCGCCTAGGTTGGACTAGCGGGGGGGAGGAGACCCAGTACTTC. V usage is TRBV12-3 or TRBV12-4 and J usage is TRBJ2-5, with 15 bases lining up with TRBD2. Germline trimming cut 3 bases from V and 5 bases from J; bases unmatched to any gene: 13. The CDR3 is 19 residues long.

This clonotype was picked up many times. This chain links TRBV7-8 with TRBJ2-5; possibly TRBD1 or TRBD2 for D (5 bases each). Germline V lookup: CDR1 SGHVS, CDR2 FQNEAQ. V was clipped by 3 bases and J by 7 bases, with 15 bases between them. There are 14 residues in the CDR3. The DNA of the CDR3 is TGTGCCAGCAGCTTCCGGGACGGCAGTCGGACCCAGTACTTC. It yields the protein CASSFRDGSRTQYF.

There are many counts of this clonotype. The V call is TRBV12-3 or TRBV12-4, the J call TRBJ2-7, with 11 bases lining up with TRBD2. V shed 6 bases, J shed 3 bases, and the junction held 4 bases outside the gene matches. This CDR3 contains 14 residues. CDR3 bases: TGTGCCAGCAGAACTAGCGGGGGTCGCTACGAGCAGTACTTC. It yields the protein CASRTSGGRYEQYF.

Points on this clonotype: A read error may explain this, as a much larger clone is one base away. This rearrangement joins TRBV11-2 to TRBJ2-5; 8 bases line up with TRBD1. The CDR3 is made up of 14 amino acids. The V gene's germline CDR1 is SGHAT and CDR2 FQNNGV. Written as DNA, the CDR3 is TGTGCCAGCAGCCCGGGACAGGCCCAAGAGACCCACTACTTC. Its protein product is CASSPGQAQETHYF.

Comments on this clonotype: This may arise from a read error, as a much more abundant clone is one base away. The V and J genes are TRBV7-8 and TRBJ2-1, with D perhaps matching TRBD1 or TRBD2 (7 bases each). There are 18 residues in the CDR3. Germline CDR1 SGHVS, CDR2 FQNEAQ. Trimming shortened V by 1 base and J by 3 bases, and 19 bases separated the two germline ends. This chain's CDR3 is CASSLEEGRGLSYNEQFF. The CDR3 DNA reads as TGTGCCAGCAGCTTAGAAGAGGGGAGGGGGCTCAGCTACAATGAGCAGTTCTTC.

This clonotype has a count of ten or more. This chain links TRBV7-6 with TRBJ2-2; D is possibly TRBD2 (5 bases). The V gene's germline CDR1 is SGHVS and CDR2 FNYEAQ. This CDR3 region has 15 residues. V was trimmed by 4 bases and J by 7 bases, leaving 16 bases between them. This chain's CDR3 is CASSSPEGPRGELFF. The CDR3 nucleotides read TGTGCCAGCAGCTCCCCTGAGGGCCCCCGCGGGGAGCTGTTTTTT.

This clonotype was found many times. The chain combines TRBV12-3 or TRBV12-4 with TRBJ2-5; TRBD1 is a possible D gene (5 bases). The CDR3 spans 15 residues. V shed 2 bases and J shed 5 bases, with 15 bases lying between them. As DNA, the CDR3 is TGTGCCAGCAGTTTATGGACATCGGGTGGCGAGACCCAGTACTTC. This gives the protein CASSLWTSGGETQYF.

The table lists this clonotype with many counts. The chain carries TRBV12-3 or TRBV12-4 and TRBJ1-2, with unresolved D. The V end lost 5 bases, the J end lost 1 base, and 14 bases lay between the germline ends. This CDR3 is 15 amino acids long. Here the CDR3 reads CASSPHRTVNYGYTF. CDR3 nucleotide sequence: TGTGCCAGCAGTCCGCATCGGACGGTTAACTATGGCTACACCTTC.